These 30 T cell receptor beta chains originate from one sample sequenced in a study of blood T cell repertoires in COVID-19. TCRdb's table, derived via immunoSEQ multiplex PCR, lists solely in-frame clones and lacks some. The repertoire holds hundreds of thousands of clones, with 86% as singletons. The specimen sequenced was peripheral blood. Receptor source: a woman between 70 and 85 years old with COVID-19, enrolled during active disease.

This clone was picked up a small number of times. The chain uses TRBV13 and TRBJ2-7; 7 bases align to TRBD2. J was trimmed by 3 bases and V by 6 bases; bases with no gene match: 5. The CDR3 contains 13 residues. Germline-derived CDR1 and CDR2 are PRHDT and FYEKMQ (reference sequence). CDR3 coding DNA: TGTGCCAGCAGGGCTAGCGGTGACTACGAGCAGTACTTC. This gives the protein CASRASGDYEQYF.

V and J are TRBV4-2 and TRBJ1-2, with unresolved D. The germline V gene has CDR1 LGHNA and CDR2 YNFKEQ. V lost 0 bases and J 4 bases, leaving 9 bases between the germline ends. This CDR3 has 14 amino acids. The DNA of the CDR3 is TGTGCCAGCAGCCAAGATCTGACAAGCTATGGCTACACCTTC. Protein: CASSQDLTSYGYTF.

The chain combines TRBV9 with TRBJ1-2, with TRBD1 identical over 7 bases. The V segment lost 3 bases and the J segment 4 bases; nucleotides outside the gene matches: 9. The V gene's germline CDR1 is SGDLS and CDR2 YYNGEE. The CDR3 is made up of 15 amino acids. CDR3 region: CASSERQGTGYGYTF. CDR3 DNA sequence: TGTGCCAGCAGCGAGCGACAGGGAACGGGCTATGGCTACACCTTC.

This chain uses TRBV12-5 with TRBJ1-5, with D tentatively TRBD1 (6 bases). Germline V CDR1 and CDR2: LGHNT, FRNRAP. There are 14 residues in the CDR3. V was shortened by 5 bases and J by 0 bases, with 8 bases between the two germline ends. The CDR3 nucleotides read TGTGCTAGTGGTCGACAGGTTAGCAATCAGCCCCAGCATTTT. Amino acids: CASGRQVSNQPQHF.

The genes are TRBV6-5 and TRBJ2-7; 8 nucleotides match TRBD2. V shed 7 bases, J shed 3 bases, and the junction held 11 bases outside the gene matches. Per the germline V gene, CDR1 is MNHEY and CDR2 is SVGAGI. The CDR3 is made up of 15 amino acids. The CDR3 loop is CASIRREAGVYEQYF. The CDR3 DNA reads TGTGCCAGCATAAGGAGGGAAGCGGGGGTCTACGAGCAGTACTTC.

The genes are TRBV5-8 and TRBJ1-1; possible D gene TRBD1, 5 bases. The CDR3 sequence is 15 residues long. Per germline, CDR1 SGHTS and CDR2 YDEGEE. V lost 8 bases, J lost 4 bases, and 21 bases lay in between. CDR3 DNA: TGTGCCAGTTCAGGCCCGGGACTTTGGGGCACTGAAGCTTTCTTT. Encoded protein: CASSGPGLWGTEAFF.

The chain couples TRBV3-1 (or the pseudogene TRBV3-2) to TRBJ2-7; 7 bases match TRBD1. V gave up 4 bases and J gave up 3 bases; unmatched junction bases: 9. The germline CDR1 and CDR2 sequences are LGHDT and YNNKEL (reference sequence). This CDR3 comprises 15 residues. For the CDR3, the DNA is TGTGCCAGCAGCCGGAGCCCGGGACAGAGCTACGAGCAGTACTTC. This sequence encodes CASSRSPGQSYEQYF.

This clone was seen only once. The chain links TRBV10-3 to TRBJ1-1; possible D gene TRBD1, 6 bases. Germline CDR1 and CDR2: ENHRY and SYGVKD. The CDR3 is 18 residues long. V dropped 8 bases and J dropped 0 bases, with 25 bases sitting between them. CDR3 nucleotide sequence: TGTGCCATCGGTAATGAACCGGGACAAGAAATTATGAACACTGAAGCTTTCTTT. This codes for CAIGNEPGQEIMNTEAFF.

The rearrangement uses TRBV5-4 and TRBJ2-5; 11 bases are a match to TRBD1. V gave up 4 bases and J gave up 6 bases; unmatched junction bases: 8. CDR1 is SGHNT and CDR2 is YYREEE in the germline V gene (reference sequence). This CDR3 contains 15 residues. The CDR3: CASSTGQGAEKTQYF. The CDR3 bases are TGTGCCAGCAGCACAGGACAGGGGGCGGAGAAGACCCAGTACTTC.

This clone has only one observation. This rearrangement joins TRBV27 to TRBJ2-2, with TRBD1 identical over 8 bases. Trimming removed 3 bases from V and 5 bases from J; junction bases left unmatched: 14. Germline values: CDR1 MNHEY, CDR2 SMNVEV (reference sequence). This CDR3 is 18 amino acids long. The CDR3 sequence is CASSFRSTGAGLTGELFF. CDR3 DNA sequence: TGTGCCAGCAGTTTTCGTTCGACAGGGGCCGGGTTGACCGGGGAGCTGTTTTTT.

The chain uses TRBV28 and TRBJ2-4; 11 nucleotides line up with TRBD2. With V trimmed by 5 bases and J by 7 bases, 10 bases remained unmatched. The CDR3 is made up of 16 amino acids. CDR1 is MDHEN and CDR2 is SYDVKM in the germline V gene. CDR3 sequence (DNA): TGTGCCAGCAGTCCAAGTAGCGGGGGGGTTCGGAACATTCAGTACTTC. The encoded protein is CASSPSSGGVRNIQYF.

V gene TRBV2 combines with J gene TRBJ2-7; TRBD2 agrees at 8 bases. CDR1 and CDR2 (germline): SNHLY, FYNNEI. The length of the CDR3 is 15 residues. The V segment lost 6 bases and the J segment 3 bases; nucleotides outside the gene matches: 10. This CDR3 reads CASRAGGSSLYEQYF. The CDR3 DNA is TGTGCCAGCAGGGCGGGGGGCAGTTCCCTCTACGAGCAGTACTTC.

The chain is built from TRBV6-5 and TRBJ1-3; TRBD1 is a possible D gene (5 bases). V shed 3 bases and J shed 8 bases, with 17 bases lying between them. The CDR3 covers 15 residues. CDR1 MNHEY and CDR2 SVGAGI come from the germline V gene. CDR3 nucleotide sequence: TGTGCCAGCAGTTATGGGGGGATAGGCGTTGACACCATATATTTT. Its protein is CASSYGGIGVDTIYF.

The chain has TRBV30 and TRBJ1-5, with D perhaps TRBD1 (5 bases). The germline V gene has CDR1 GTSNPN and CDR2 SVGIG (reference sequence). This CDR3 spans 15 amino acids. Trimming removed 4 bases at V and 3 bases at J, with 16 bases between. The CDR3 sequence is CAWTADSGSNQPQHF. CDR3 bases: TGTGCCTGGACAGCCGACAGTGGGTCCAATCAGCCCCAGCATTTT.

This clone has only one observation. The V call is TRBV19, the J call TRBJ1-1; D may be TRBD1 (5 bases). Germline-derived CDR1 and CDR2 are LNHDA and SQIVND (reference sequence). CDR3 length equals 16 residues. Trimming left V 3 bases short and J 1 base short, with 15 bases between. CDR3 amino acids: CASSIGQGRENTEAFF. The CDR3 DNA follows: TGTGCCAGTAGTATCGGCCAGGGAAGGGAGAACACTGAAGCTTTCTTT. The whole variable domain, filled in from reference TRBV19 and TRBJ1-1, reads DGGITQSPKYLFRKEGQNVTLSCEQNLNHDAMYWYRQDPGQGLRLIYYSQIVNDFQKGDIAEGYSVSREKKESFPLTVTSAQKNPTAFYLCASSIGQGRENTEAFFGQGTRLTVV.

V is TRBV7-9 and J is TRBJ2-7; 11 bases match TRBD1. Per germline, CDR1 SEHNR and CDR2 FQNEAQ (reference sequence). CDR3 length: 17 residues. The V and J ends lost 1 base and 2 bases, in that order; junction bases with no gene match: 7. The CDR3 is CASSLESPGQGAYEQYF. The CDR3 nucleotides are TGTGCCAGCAGCTTAGAATCCCCGGGACAGGGGGCCTACGAGCAGTACTTC. The full variable domain, completed using reference TRBV7-9 and TRBJ2-7, is DTGVSQNPRHKITKRGQNVTFRCDPISEHNRLYWYRQTLGQGPEFLTYFQNEAQLEKSRLLSDRFSAERPKGSFSTLEIQRTEQGDSAMYLCASSLESPGQGAYEQYFGPGTRLTVT.

This clone was observed a single time. The V gene is TRBV12-3 or TRBV12-4, the J gene TRBJ2-7, with D possibly TRBD2 on 6 matching bases. V was cut by 0 bases and J by 5 bases, with 8 bases left in between. CDR3 size: 13 residues. The CDR3 loop is CASSLAGLNEQYF. The DNA of the CDR3 is TGTGCCAGCAGTTTAGCGGGACTGAACGAGCAGTACTTC.

The gene calls are TRBV2 and TRBJ1-1; D may be TRBD1 (5 bases). CDR3 length: 14 residues. V lost 3 bases to trimming and J lost 5 bases, with 13 bases between them. In germline, CDR1 is SNHLY, CDR2 FYNNEI. CDR3 nucleotides: TGTGCCAGCAGTGAGGGCTTGGGGCTGACTGAAGCTTTCTTT. Protein: CASSEGLGLTEAFF.

V is TRBV2 and J is TRBJ1-5; tentatively, D is TRBD1 (5 bases). CDR1 SNHLY and CDR2 FYNNEI come from the germline V gene. The germline V and J ends were trimmed by 1 base and 7 bases, with 11 bases remaining between them. The CDR3 consists of 14 residues. This CDR3 is CASSEERGGQPQHF. CDR3 sequence (DNA): TGTGCCAGCAGTGAAGAGAGGGGAGGGCAGCCCCAGCATTTT.

This chain uses TRBV7-2 with TRBJ1-2, with D possibly matching TRBD1 (5 bases). This CDR3 has 15 amino acids. V gave up 0 bases and J gave up 1 base, with 9 bases separating them. CDR1 is SGHTA and CDR2 is FQGNSA in the germline V gene. CDR3 protein: CASSLAPGNNYGYTF. The CDR3 DNA is TGTGCCAGCAGCTTAGCGCCAGGGAATAACTATGGCTACACCTTC.

V is TRBV27 and J is TRBJ1-1; tentative D call: TRBD1 (5 bases). CDR1 and CDR2 from the germline V gene are MNHEY and SMNVEV (reference sequence). Trimming removed 3 bases at V and 10 bases at J, with 15 bases between. CDR3 length: 13 amino acids. In DNA, the CDR3 is TGTGCCAGCAGTTTTGGCGGGGGGGTGAGAGCTTTCTTT. Amino acids: CASSFGGGVRAFF.

The rearrangement joins TRBV9 to TRBJ2-7; 9 nucleotides match TRBD1. V lost 3 bases and J lost 0; bases outside the gene matches: 4. This CDR3 has 15 amino acids. Looked up from germline, CDR1 is SGDLS and CDR2 is YYNGEE. CDR3 in DNA: TGTGCCAGCAGCGGGGGGACAGGGAACTCCTACGAGCAGTACTTC. It codes for CASSGGTGNSYEQYF. Complete variable domain (other parts from reference TRBV9 and TRBJ2-7): DSGVTQTPKHLITATGQRVTLRCSPRSGDLSVYWYQQSLDQGLQFLIQYYNGEERAKGNILERFSAQQFPDLHSELNLSSLELGDSALYFCASSGGTGNSYEQYFGPGTRLTVT.

The chain employs TRBV6-5 and TRBJ2-2; TRBD2 is a possible D gene (6 bases). There are 15 residues in the CDR3. V was trimmed by 7 bases and J by 1 base, leaving 13 bases between them. CDR1 is MNHEY and CDR2 is SVGAGI in the germline V gene. CDR3 amino acids: CASTSPRGNTGELFF. For the CDR3, the DNA is TGTGCCAGCACCTCACCGCGGGGGAACACCGGGGAGCTGTTTTTT.

This rearrangement joins TRBV7-2 to TRBJ1-4; 7 bases line up with TRBD1. This CDR3 has 14 residues. CDR1 is SGHTA, CDR2 FQGNSA, per germline. Germline trimming cut 1 base from V and 8 bases from J; bases unmatched to any gene: 4. CDR3 coding DNA: TGTGCCAGCAGCTTAGGCAGGGGGAACGAAAAACTGTTTTTT. This encodes CASSLGRGNEKLFF.

The chain joins TRBV6-4 to TRBJ1-5; a weak D match, TRBD1 (6 bases). Germline CDR1 MRHNA, CDR2 SNTAGT. There are 17 residues in the CDR3. The V and J ends lost 6 bases and 3 bases respectively, with 21 bases between them. CDR3 region: CASRHGFVTGPNQPQHF. The CDR3, as DNA: TGTGCCAGCAGGCACGGTTTTGTGACAGGACCCAATCAGCCCCAGCATTTT.

The chain links TRBV2 to TRBJ1-2, with TRBD1 as a possible D gene (6 bases). CDR1 and CDR2 from the germline V gene are SNHLY and FYNNEI. The CDR3 contains 14 residues. Trimming stripped 3 bases from V and 0 bases from J, with 8 bases between. CDR3 sequence reads: CASSDRGPNYGYTF. DNA for the CDR3: TGTGCCAGCAGTGACAGGGGTCCTAACTATGGCTACACCTTC.

The chain joins TRBV14 to TRBJ2-7, with TRBD1 matching over 7 bases. CDR1 and CDR2 (germline): SGHDN, FVKESK. This CDR3 contains 14 residues. Trimming cost V 3 bases and J 3 bases; bases outside gene matches: 5. Written as DNA, the CDR3 is TGTGCCAGCAGCCATGCGACAGGGCGCTACGAGCAGTACTTC. It is translated as CASSHATGRYEQYF.

V is TRBV7-9 and J is TRBJ2-5; 10 positions agree with TRBD1. With 5 bases clipped from V and 4 bases from J, the junction kept 7 bases outside the gene matches. Germline assignment: CDR1 SEHNR and CDR2 FQNEAQ (reference sequence). The CDR3 consists of 15 residues. This CDR3 is CASSPPTGGTETQYF. The CDR3 nucleotides are TGTGCCAGCAGCCCCCCGACAGGGGGCACAGAGACCCAGTACTTC.

The genes are TRBV7-9 and TRBJ2-3, with D perhaps TRBD2 (6 bases). Trimming left V 4 bases short and J 7 bases short, with 21 bases between. The CDR3 extends over 16 amino acids. Germline assignment: CDR1 SEHNR and CDR2 FQNEAQ (reference sequence). The CDR3 loop reads CASSSAGTGGLNTQYF. The DNA for the CDR3 is TGTGCCAGCAGCTCTGCCGGGACTGGCGGGTTGAATACGCAGTATTTT.

The V gene is TRBV19, the J gene TRBJ2-3, with 16 nucleotides matching TRBD2. Trimming cost V 4 bases and J 5 bases; bases outside gene matches: 3. The CDR3 contains 16 residues. Germline V lookup: CDR1 LNHDA, CDR2 SQIVND (reference sequence). The CDR3 loop is CASSKGLAGGQDTQYF. DNA of the CDR3: TGTGCCAGTAGTAAGGGACTAGCGGGGGGGCAAGATACGCAGTATTTT.